This TCR beta chain originates from a study of PD-1 blockade in classical Hodgkin lymphoma. Profiled with immunoSEQ multiplex PCR; TCRdb holds only in-frame clones, not every one. The table records more than 40,000 clones, roughly 73% of them present only once. Regarding time point: cycle 4 day 1 (C4D1), after five to seven weeks of nivolumab. Exposure to brentuximab vedotin varied, and each patient had relapsed following autologous stem cell transplantation. General study results and limits: The diversity seen at baseline in complete responders resembled that of newly diagnosed patients.

On this clone: The antigen is unknown.

This receptor was obtained from a human donor with classical Hodgkin lymphoma. This material consisted of peripheral blood mononuclear cells (PBMCs), taken before the fourth cycle of nivolumab.

The CDR3 reads CASSLAGTETYEQYF. For the CDR3, the DNA is TGTGCCAGCAGCTTAGCCGGGACGGAAACCTACGAGCAGTACTTC. The chain uses TRBV7-2 and TRBJ2-7; D is perhaps TRBD1 or TRBD2 (5 bases each). Per germline, CDR1 SGHTA and CDR2 FQGNSA. Trimming left V 0 bases short and J 2 bases short, with 11 bases between. The CDR3 runs to 15 residues.